The TCR beta chain described here comes from a study of blood T cell repertoires in COVID-19. The J segment lost 4 bases and the V segment lost 4 bases, leaving 8 bases of the junction unmatched. Germline assignment: CDR1 SGHKS and CDR2 YYEKEE (reference sequence). CDR3 size: 15 residues. As originally analysed: For nucleated cells, counts were estimated from reference gene primer amplification. Data came from immunoSEQ multiplex PCR; TCRdb stores just in-frame clones and leaves some out. From that table come the V and J calls and clone size; the DNA was used to work out D and trimming. Of roughly 230,000 clones listed, approximately 84% were seen once; the top ten hold 3.4%.

The sequence was obtained from a man over 45 who had recovered from COVID-19. The chain couples TRBV5-5 to TRBJ1-2; 9 bases line up with TRBD1. The material sequenced was PBMCs or T cells enriched from blood (not recorded which). CDR3 residues: CASSQQQGASYGYTF. In DNA form, the CDR3 reads TGTGCCAGCAGCCAGCAACAGGGGGCGTCCTATGGCTACACCTTC.